This TCR beta chain appears in the sequencing data of a study of blood T cells in healthy people across ages. This clonotype appeared a few times. A J-beta primer mix and a sample-barcoded 5' primer were used in a second PCR of roughly 7 to 12 cycles. A 12-random-nucleotide template-switch adaptor tagged each cDNA molecule. TCRdb itself ran the 5' RACE reads through MiXCR, one entry per CDR3 protein. The repertoire includes over 300,000 distinct CDR3 sequences, about 55% of them detected once, and under 60% sits in the top ten. The study drew donors from healthy Caucasian individuals in Russia aged about 6 to 95. The receptor was derived from a man between 60 and 75 years old in good health. The sequencing sample was made of blood.

The CDR3 reads CASSVDPETQYF. DNA of the CDR3: TGCGCCAGCAGCGTCGATCCGGAGACCCAGTACTTC. The J gene is TRBJ2-5, the V gene TRBV5-1; D is ambiguous. The V gene lost 4 bases and the J gene lost 5 bases, with 9 bases spanning the gap. Germline CDR1 SGHRS, CDR2 YFSETQ. The CDR3 totals 12 residues.